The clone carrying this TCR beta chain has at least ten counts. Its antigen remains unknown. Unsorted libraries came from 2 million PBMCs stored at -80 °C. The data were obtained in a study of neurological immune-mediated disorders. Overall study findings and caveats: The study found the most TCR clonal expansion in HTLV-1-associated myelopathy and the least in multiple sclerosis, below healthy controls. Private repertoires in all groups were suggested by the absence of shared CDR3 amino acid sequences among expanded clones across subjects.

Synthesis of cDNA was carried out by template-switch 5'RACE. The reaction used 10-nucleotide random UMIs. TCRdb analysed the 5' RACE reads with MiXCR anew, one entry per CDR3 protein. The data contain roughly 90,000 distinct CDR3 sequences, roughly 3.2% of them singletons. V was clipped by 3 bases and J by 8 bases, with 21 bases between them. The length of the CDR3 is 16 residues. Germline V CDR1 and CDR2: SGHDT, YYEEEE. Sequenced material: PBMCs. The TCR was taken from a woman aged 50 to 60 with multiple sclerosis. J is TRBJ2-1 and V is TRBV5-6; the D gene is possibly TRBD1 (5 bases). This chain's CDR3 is CASSSLPGFFNDEQFF. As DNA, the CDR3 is TGTGCCAGCAGCTCCCTTCCAGGGTTCTTTAACGATGAGCAGTTCTTC.